This T cell receptor (beta chain) is from a study of shared clonotypes between healthy human individuals. Study-level background: With ages of 18 to 49, the donors were a couple of women and a few men.

Sorted-subset replicate PCRs used 200 ng DNA, around 31,000 T cell genomes. Repertoires were generated with immunoSEQ multiplex PCR, while TCRdb's copy carries only in-frame clones and drops some. This repertoire shows a few million clones, 90% to 95% found once; its top ten account for about 0.39%. Trimming shortened V by 2 bases and J by 0 bases, and 11 bases separated the two germline ends. CDR3 length: 17 residues. The germline CDR1 and CDR2 sequences are SEHNR and FQNEAQ (reference sequence). The sample was naive CD4+ T cells from PBMCs. Subset meaning: CD45RA+ positively selected. The chain employs TRBV7-9 and TRBJ2-6; D might be TRBD1 (6 bases). The sequence was obtained from a man younger than 30 in good health. Some clones in this sample may be carry-over from other donors' samples. The CDR3 sequence is CASSLRTGFSGANVLTF. The CDR3 nucleotides are TGTGCCAGCAGCTTACGAACAGGGTTCTCTGGGGCCAACGTCCTGACTTTC.